The 21 T cell receptor beta chains listed next were all sequenced from one sample in a study of graft-versus-host responses after intestinal transplantation. Antigens for these TCRs are unknown. The assay was immunoSEQ multiplex PCR, and TCRdb's table has in-frame clones only and misses some. The sample includes more than 95,000 clones, about 90% of them seen just once. Sequenced here: unstimulated CD4+ T cells sorted from spleen or lymph node cells, sampled before intestinal transplant. These TCRs come from a human donor who received an intestinal transplant.

The genes are TRBV11-2 and TRBJ1-5; TRBD1 matches at 7 bases. Trimming removed 4 bases from V and 2 bases from J; junction bases left unmatched: 11. This CDR3 has 17 residues. Germline CDR1 and CDR2: SGHAT and FQNNGV. DNA for the CDR3: TGTGCCAGCAGCTCCACCCTACAGGGGAATCGCAATCAGCCCCAGCATTTT. Protein product: CASSSTLQGNRNQPQHF.

This clone appeared a few times. The genes are TRBV6-1 and TRBJ2-3; TRBD2 aligns across 10 bases. Unmatched junction bases numbered 6, after V lost 6 bases and J lost 3 bases. The V gene's germline CDR1 is MNHNS and CDR2 SASEGT. This CDR3 region has 15 residues. CDR3 in DNA: TGTGCCAGCAGGGAACGACTAGCGGGTACAGATACGCAGTATTTT. Its protein product is CASRERLAGTDTQYF.

The chain couples TRBV6-5 to TRBJ2-7, with 10 positions matching TRBD2. Germline CDR1 reads MNHEY; CDR2 reads SVGAGI. The CDR3 runs 14 residues. Unmatched junction bases numbered 7, after V lost 8 bases and J lost 3 bases. The CDR3 reads CASGGPSGGYEQYF. The CDR3 DNA follows: TGTGCCAGCGGGGGTCCTAGCGGGGGCTACGAGCAGTACTTC.

The chain combines TRBV11-1 with TRBJ2-3; 7 bases agree with TRBD1. The CDR3 has 14 amino acids. Germline CDR1 is SGHAT and CDR2 is FQDESV (reference sequence). J was trimmed by 1 base and V by 7 bases; bases with no gene match: 5. The CDR3 DNA reads TGTGCCAGCACCCGACAGGGAGGCACAGATACGCAGTATTTT. It encodes CASTRQGGTDTQYF.

In this sample, this clone turned up once. The junction shows a germline mismatch at one end, possibly a read error. The V gene is TRBV18, the J gene TRBJ2-3; a weak D match, TRBD2 (5 bases). The germline V gene has CDR1 KGHSH and CDR2 LQKENI. This CDR3 is 15 amino acids long. CDR3 bases: TGTGCCAGCCCACCGGAGCTCCCCGATCGGGGTACGCAGTATTTT. Translation gives CASPPELPDRGTQYF.

This chain uses TRBV5-6 with TRBJ1-3; TRBD1 matches 7 bases. V shed 1 base, J shed 0 bases, and the junction held 7 bases outside the gene matches. The V gene's germline CDR1 is SGHDT and CDR2 YYEEEE. The CDR3 consists of 17 residues. CDR3 residues: CASSLFGRGASGNTIYF. The CDR3 DNA follows: TGTGCCAGCAGCTTGTTCGGCAGGGGGGCCTCTGGAAACACCATATATTTT.

The chain carries TRBV5-1 and TRBJ2-5; weak D call: TRBD2 (7 bases). Between the trimmed V and J ends, which lost 1 base and 1 base, there was a span of 11 bases. Germline V gene data show CDR1 as SGHRS and CDR2 as YFSETQ. CDR3 length: 15 residues. The CDR3 DNA is TGCGCCAGCAGCTTGAGGGGGGGCCTCCAAGAGACCCAGTACTTC. Encoded protein: CASSLRGGLQETQYF.

The chain uses TRBV6-5 and TRBJ2-4; TRBD1 matches 8 bases. J was trimmed by 6 bases and V by 2 bases; bases with no gene match: 6. The CDR3 is made up of 15 amino acids. Looked up from germline, CDR1 is MNHEY and CDR2 is SVGAGI. CDR3 sequence (DNA): TGTGCCAGCAGTTACCCGGACAGGGCGAGAAACATTCAGTACTTC. Translated, it gives CASSYPDRARNIQYF.

The chain combines TRBV4-2 with TRBJ2-5; D gene uncertain. Trimming took off 1 base at V and 5 bases at J, with 8 bases between the two ends. This CDR3 has 13 amino acids. CDR1 is LGHNA and CDR2 is YNFKEQ in the germline V gene. The CDR3 DNA follows: TGTGCCAGCAGCCAAGGACCCAGGGAGACCCAGTACTTC. Translated, it gives CASSQGPRETQYF.

This chain links TRBV15 with TRBJ1-5, with D possibly TRBD1 on 5 matching bases. The CDR3 contains 21 residues. Germline V gene sequence: CDR1 LNHNV, CDR2 YYDKDF (reference sequence). The V gene lost 1 base and the J gene lost 0 bases, with 25 bases spanning the gap. The chain's CDR3 is CATSRAETPGRLGYSNQPQHF. In DNA form, the CDR3 reads TGTGCCACCAGCAGAGCAGAAACACCGGGACGCCTGGGGTATAGCAATCAGCCCCAGCATTTT.

V gene TRBV27 combines with J gene TRBJ2-7; D unclear. CDR3 length: 15 residues. Germline loops: CDR1 MNHEY, CDR2 SMNVEV (reference sequence). Trimming removed 7 bases from V and 2 bases from J, with 18 bases in between. Here the CDR3 DNA reads TGTGCCAGCACCCAGCCCGCCGCTTTTACCTACGAGCAGTACTTC. This gives the protein CASTQPAAFTYEQYF.

The chain links TRBV2 to TRBJ2-2, with D perhaps TRBD2 (5 bases). This CDR3 is built from 15 residues. CDR1 is SNHLY, CDR2 FYNNEI, per germline. Trimming took 6 bases from V and 2 from J, leaving 13 bases between them. The CDR3 DNA reads TGTGCCAGCAGACCCCTACGGGGTAACACCGGGGAGCTGTTTTTT. Translation: CASRPLRGNTGELFF. The entire variable domain, with the rest obtained from reference TRBV2 and TRBJ2-2, is as follows: EPEVTQTPSHQVTQMGQEVILRCVPISNHLYFYWYRQILGQKVEFLVSFYNNEISEKSEIFDDQFSVERPDGSNFTLKIRSTKLEDSAMYFCASRPLRGNTGELFFGEGSRLTVL.

V is TRBV2 and J is TRBJ1-5, with TRBD1 matching 7 bases. Germline V gene sequence: CDR1 SNHLY, CDR2 FYNNEI. Germline trimming cut 8 bases from V and 0 bases from J; bases unmatched to any gene: 7. CDR3 size: 15 residues. CDR3 in DNA: TGTGCCAGCGCCCGGGACAGTTATAGCAATCAGCCCCAGCATTTT. This encodes CASARDSYSNQPQHF.

The V and J genes are TRBV11-1 and TRBJ2-1; weak D call: TRBD1 (6 bases). CDR3 length equals 14 residues. Per germline, CDR1 SGHAT and CDR2 FQDESV (reference sequence). Trimming shortened V by 3 bases and J by 5 bases, and 11 bases separated the two germline ends. CDR3 sequence reads: CASSLGTSDNEQFF. DNA for the CDR3: TGTGCCAGCAGCTTGGGGACATCTGACAATGAGCAGTTCTTC.

In its sample, this clone was seen a few times. V gene TRBV7-7 combines with J gene TRBJ2-1, with D uncertain. The CDR3 runs 13 residues. Trimming removed 6 bases at V and 4 bases at J, with 10 bases between. Germline V gene sequence: CDR1 SSHAT, CDR2 FNYEAQ (reference sequence). CDR3 DNA sequence: TGTGCCAGCAGTCTTACAGAGTACAATGAGCAGTTCTTC. Residues: CASSLTEYNEQFF.

The chain has TRBV7-2 and TRBJ1-2; the match to TRBD1 covers 9 bases. Germline assignment: CDR1 SGHTA and CDR2 FQGNSA. This CDR3 is 18 amino acids long. Trimming removed 5 bases from V and 4 bases from J; junction bases left unmatched: 17. For the CDR3, the DNA is TGTGCCAGCAGCCAGCGGCCGGGACAGGGCCCCAAAAGCTATGGCTACACCTTC. This sequence encodes CASSQRPGQGPKSYGYTF.

This clone was seen a single time. This chain uses TRBV19 with TRBJ1-5; D perhaps matches TRBD1 (5 bases). This CDR3 has 15 residues. The ends were cut back, 2 bases at V and 3 bases at J, with 11 bases in the middle. CDR1 LNHDA and CDR2 SQIVND come from the germline V gene (reference sequence). The CDR3: CASSIWRDPNQPQHF. The CDR3 DNA is TGTGCCAGTAGTATATGGAGGGACCCCAATCAGCCCCAGCATTTT.

The chain combines TRBV19 with TRBJ2-1, with a possible D match to TRBD1 (6 bases). V was clipped by 0 bases and J by 11 bases, with 23 bases between them. CDR1 is LNHDA, CDR2 SQIVND, per germline (reference sequence). This CDR3 is built from 17 residues. The CDR3 is CASSIDSSGASPWKQFF. The CDR3 bases are TGTGCCAGTAGTATAGATTCCTCAGGGGCTAGCCCTTGGAAGCAGTTCTTC.

J is TRBJ2-3 and V is TRBV10-3; 12 positions agree with TRBD2. Germline V gene data show CDR1 as ENHRY and CDR2 as SYGVKD. Losses at the gene ends were 6 bases for V and 2 bases for J; bases not matched to a gene: 3. This CDR3 region has 15 residues. The CDR3 protein is CAIRPSGRVTDTQYF. The CDR3 DNA reads TGTGCCATCAGACCTAGCGGGAGGGTCACAGATACGCAGTATTTT.

This clone was seen a single time. The chain employs TRBV7-3 and TRBJ1-6; maybe TRBD1 (6 bases). V was pared by 4 bases and J by 2 bases, with 9 bases between. Germline V gives CDR1 SGHTA, CDR2 FQGTGA. The CDR3 covers 15 residues. CDR3 DNA sequence: TGTGCCAGCAGCTCTCAGGGGCCCTATAATTCACCCCTCCACTTT. This gives the protein CASSSQGPYNSPLHF.

The chain carries TRBV9 and TRBJ2-1, with D maybe TRBD2 (6 bases). V lost 0 bases and J lost 3, with 13 bases in between. Germline V gene data show CDR1 as SGDLS and CDR2 as YYNGEE. This CDR3 contains 16 residues. CDR3 amino acids: CASSVGGGTVYNEQFF. The CDR3 DNA is TGTGCCAGCAGCGTAGGTGGGGGGACCGTCTACAATGAGCAGTTCTTC.